This T cell receptor (beta chain) was sequenced during a study of PD-1 blockade in classical Hodgkin lymphoma. Concerning this clone itself: No antigen is known for it.

The study's findings and limits: The study found complete responders had baseline diversity similar to newly diagnosed patients. A significant rise in TCR diversity was seen by C4D1 for CD4+ cells but not for CD8+ cells.

Stated time point: cycle 4 day 1 (C4D1), after less than 7 weeks of nivolumab. Every patient relapsed after autologous stem cell transplantation, and brentuximab vedotin exposure varied. Thawed PBMCs underwent magnetic negative selection to yield purified CD4+ T cells. Classifying best responses yielded complete response, partial response or progressive disease. The method was immunoSEQ multiplex PCR; TCRdb's version includes in-frame clones alone and lacks a portion of them. The data show roughly 30,000 clones, about 88% seen once. From germline, CDR1 is MNHNS and CDR2 SASEGT. V lost 8 bases to trimming and J lost 4 bases, with 18 bases between them. CDR3 length: 14 residues.

The V and J genes are TRBV6-1 and TRBJ2-7; a weak D match, TRBD1 (6 bases). The source of this sequence is a human donor with classical Hodgkin lymphoma. The specimen was CD4+ T cells from blood, collected before the fourth cycle of nivolumab. The CDR3 DNA sequence: TGTGCCAGCTGCCGACAGGCTGGTCCTTACGAGCAGTACTTC. Translating it yields CASCRQAGPYEQYF.